This paragraph reports one T cell receptor (beta chain). Its antigen is as yet unknown. This record belongs to a study of ipilimumab plus nivolumab after autologous stem cell transplantation. In the study overall: Median doses per patient: four or five ipilimumab, about 8 nivolumab. The myeloma group: high-risk transplant-naive, or relapse within 3 years after first autologous transplant.

CDR3 size: 14 residues. V lost 0 bases to trimming and J lost 9 bases; unmatched junction nucleotides: 4. The V gene's germline CDR1 is GTSNPN and CDR2 SVGIG (reference sequence). Notes on the study in general: Authors suggest TCR repertoire, Treg phenotype and gut microbiota support further study.

The repertoire was sequenced with immunoSEQ multiplex PCR; TCRdb's copy has only in-frame clones and lacks some. The sample contains 43,000 or so clones, more than 70% of which appear only once. Starting 14 to 28 days after autologous transplant, ipilimumab 1 mg/kg was given. The TCR comes from a male donor with multiple myeloma. V gene TRBV30 combines with J gene TRBJ2-1, with 11 bases aligning to TRBD2. The source material was PBMCs, sampled in a trial of ipilimumab plus nivolumab as post-transplant consolidation. As DNA, the CDR3 is TGTGCCTGGAGTGTAGGGCTAGCGGGAGGTGAGCAGTTCTTC. Translation gives CAWSVGLAGGEQFF.